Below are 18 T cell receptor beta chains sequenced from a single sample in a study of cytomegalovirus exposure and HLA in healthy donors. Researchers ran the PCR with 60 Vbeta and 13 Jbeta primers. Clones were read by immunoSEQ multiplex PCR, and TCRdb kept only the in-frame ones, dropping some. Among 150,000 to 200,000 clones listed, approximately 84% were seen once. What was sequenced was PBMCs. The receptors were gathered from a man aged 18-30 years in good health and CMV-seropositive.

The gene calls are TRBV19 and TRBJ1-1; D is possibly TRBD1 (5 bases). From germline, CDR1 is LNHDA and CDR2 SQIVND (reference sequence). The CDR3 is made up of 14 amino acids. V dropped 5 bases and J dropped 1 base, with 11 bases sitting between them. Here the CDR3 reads CASSWERGNTEAFF. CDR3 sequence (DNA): TGTGCCAGTAGTTGGGAAAGGGGGAACACTGAAGCTTTCTTT.

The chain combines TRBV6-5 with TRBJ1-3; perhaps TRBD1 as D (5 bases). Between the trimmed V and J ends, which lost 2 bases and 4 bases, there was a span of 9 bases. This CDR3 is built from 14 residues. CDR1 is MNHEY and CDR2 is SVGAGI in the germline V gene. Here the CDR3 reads CASSYRGNGNTIYF. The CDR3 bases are TGTGCCAGCAGTTACCGGGGGAACGGAAACACCATATATTTT.

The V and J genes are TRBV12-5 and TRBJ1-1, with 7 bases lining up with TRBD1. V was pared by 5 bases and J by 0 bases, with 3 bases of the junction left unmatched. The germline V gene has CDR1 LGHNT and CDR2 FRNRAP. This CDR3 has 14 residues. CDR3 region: CASGLGQMNTEAFF. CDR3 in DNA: TGTGCTAGTGGTCTGGGACAGATGAACACTGAAGCTTTCTTT.

The CDR3 sequence is CASSFTGRQDTQYF. Written as DNA, the CDR3 is TGTGCCAGCTCCTTCACAGGACGTCAAGATACGCAGTATTTT. V is TRBV6-5 and J is TRBJ2-3; tentatively, D is TRBD1 (5 bases). CDR1 and CDR2 from the germline V gene are MNHEY and SVGAGI. The ends were cut back, 8 bases at V and 5 bases at J, with 17 bases in the middle. This CDR3 region has 14 residues.

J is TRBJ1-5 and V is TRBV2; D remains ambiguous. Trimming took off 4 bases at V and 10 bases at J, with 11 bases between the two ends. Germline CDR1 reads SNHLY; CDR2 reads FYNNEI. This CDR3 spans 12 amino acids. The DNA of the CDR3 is TGTGCCAGCAGTGGCACAGTGCCTCCCCAGCATTTT. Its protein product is CASSGTVPPQHF. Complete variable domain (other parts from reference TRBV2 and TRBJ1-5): EPEVTQTPSHQVTQMGQEVILRCVPISNHLYFYWYRQILGQKVEFLVSFYNNEISEKSEIFDDQFSVERPDGSNFTLKIRSTKLEDSAMYFCASSGTVPPQHFGDGTRLSIL.

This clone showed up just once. As DNA, the CDR3 is TGTGCCAGCAGCCGCGGACAGGGAAACTACAATGAGCAGTTCTTC. As protein: CASSRGQGNYNEQFF. V gene TRBV4-2 combines with J gene TRBJ2-1; 8 positions agree with TRBD1. The CDR3 extends over 15 amino acids. V was clipped by 4 bases and J by 3 bases; unmatched bases: 5. Germline CDR1 reads LGHNA; CDR2 reads YNFKEQ.

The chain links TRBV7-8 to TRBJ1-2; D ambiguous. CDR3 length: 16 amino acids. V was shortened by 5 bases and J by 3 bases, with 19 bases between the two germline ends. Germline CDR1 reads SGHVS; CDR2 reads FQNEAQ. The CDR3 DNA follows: TGTGCCAGCAGCAATGTGTCGGGAAGGTCGGACTATGGCTACACCTTC. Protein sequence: CASSNVSGRSDYGYTF. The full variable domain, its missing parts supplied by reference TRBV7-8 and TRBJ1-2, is GAGVSQSPRYKVAKRGQDVALRCDPISGHVSLFWYQQALGQGPEFLTYFQNEAQLDKSGLPSDRFFAERPEGSVSTLKIQRTQQEDSAVYLCASSNVSGRSDYGYTFGSGTRLTVV.

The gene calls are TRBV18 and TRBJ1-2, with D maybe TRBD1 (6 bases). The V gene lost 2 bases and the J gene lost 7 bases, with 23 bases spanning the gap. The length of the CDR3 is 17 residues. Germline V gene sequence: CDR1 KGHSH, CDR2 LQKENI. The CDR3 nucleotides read TGTGCCAGCTCACCAAAGGGAGAACCGCAGGGGAGTAGTGGCTACACCTTC. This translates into CASSPKGEPQGSSGYTF.

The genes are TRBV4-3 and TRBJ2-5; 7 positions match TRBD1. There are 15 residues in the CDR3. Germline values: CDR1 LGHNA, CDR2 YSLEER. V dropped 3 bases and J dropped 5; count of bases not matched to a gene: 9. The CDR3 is CASSHLTGSKETQYF. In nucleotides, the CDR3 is TGCGCCAGCAGCCACCTGACAGGGTCCAAGGAGACCCAGTACTTC.

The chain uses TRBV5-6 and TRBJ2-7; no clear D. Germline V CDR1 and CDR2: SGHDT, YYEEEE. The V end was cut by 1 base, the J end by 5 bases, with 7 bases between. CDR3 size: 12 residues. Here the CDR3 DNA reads TGTGCCAGCAGCTTGCTCCGGGACGAGCAGTACTTC. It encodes CASSLLRDEQYF. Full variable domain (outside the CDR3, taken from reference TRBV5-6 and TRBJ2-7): DAGVTQSPTHLIKTRGQQVTLRCSPKSGHDTVSWYQQALGQGPQFIFQYYEEEERQRGNFPDRFSGHQFPNYSSELNVNALLLGDSALYLCASSLLRDEQYFGPGTRLTVT.

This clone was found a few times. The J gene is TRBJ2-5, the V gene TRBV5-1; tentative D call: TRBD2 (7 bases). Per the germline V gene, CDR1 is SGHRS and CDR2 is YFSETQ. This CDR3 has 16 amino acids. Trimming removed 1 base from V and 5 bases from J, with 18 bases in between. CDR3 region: CASSLMPSRGGETQYF. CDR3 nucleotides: TGCGCCAGCAGCTTGATGCCTAGTAGGGGGGGCGAGACCCAGTACTTC.

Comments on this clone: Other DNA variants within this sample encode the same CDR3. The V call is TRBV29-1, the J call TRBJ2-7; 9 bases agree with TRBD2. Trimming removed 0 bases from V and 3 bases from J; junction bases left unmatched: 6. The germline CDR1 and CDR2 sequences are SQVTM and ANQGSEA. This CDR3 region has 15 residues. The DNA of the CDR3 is TGCAGCGTTGAAGAAGCCGGGACTAGCAGCTACGAGCAGTACTTC. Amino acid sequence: CSVEEAGTSSYEQYF.

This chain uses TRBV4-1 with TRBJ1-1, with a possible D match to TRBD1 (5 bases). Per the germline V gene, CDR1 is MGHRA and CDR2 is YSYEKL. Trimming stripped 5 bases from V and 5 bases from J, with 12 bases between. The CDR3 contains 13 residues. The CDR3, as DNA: TGCGCCAGCAGCTGGGGGGGAAGGACTGAAGCTTTCTTT. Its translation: CASSWGGRTEAFF.

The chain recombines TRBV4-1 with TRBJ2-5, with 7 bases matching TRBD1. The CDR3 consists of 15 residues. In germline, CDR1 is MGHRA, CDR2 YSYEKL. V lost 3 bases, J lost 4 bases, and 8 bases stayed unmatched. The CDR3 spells CASSQARTGGETQYF. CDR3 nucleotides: TGCGCCAGCAGCCAGGCCCGGACAGGTGGAGAGACCCAGTACTTC.

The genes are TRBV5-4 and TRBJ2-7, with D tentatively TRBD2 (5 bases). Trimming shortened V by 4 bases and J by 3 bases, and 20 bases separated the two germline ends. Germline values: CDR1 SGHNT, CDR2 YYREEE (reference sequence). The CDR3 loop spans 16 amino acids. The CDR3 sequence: CASSGPGDAAIYEQYF. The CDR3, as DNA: TGTGCCAGCAGCGGTCCCGGGGATGCGGCAATCTACGAGCAGTACTTC.

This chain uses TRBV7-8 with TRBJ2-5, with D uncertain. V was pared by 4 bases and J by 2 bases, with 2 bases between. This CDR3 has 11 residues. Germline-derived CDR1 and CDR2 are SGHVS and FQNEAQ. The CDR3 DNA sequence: TGTGCCAGCAGCTCACAAGAGACCCAGTACTTC. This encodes CASSSQETQYF.

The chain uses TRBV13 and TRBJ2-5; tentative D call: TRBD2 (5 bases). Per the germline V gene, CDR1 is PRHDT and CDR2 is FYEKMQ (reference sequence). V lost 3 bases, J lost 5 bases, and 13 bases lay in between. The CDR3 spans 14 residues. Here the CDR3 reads CASSFRTGWETQYF. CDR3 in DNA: TGTGCCAGCAGCTTTCGGACTGGGTGGGAGACCCAGTACTTC.

CDR3 nucleotide sequence: TGTGCCAGCAGTTCGGACAGGCCTCTTTATGGCTACACCTTC. It yields the protein CASSSDRPLYGYTF. The V and J genes are TRBV6-6 and TRBJ1-2; 7 bases line up with TRBD1. After removal of 4 bases from V and 5 bases from J, the junction contained 7 bases not matched to a gene. Germline assignment: CDR1 MNHNY and CDR2 SVGAGI (reference sequence). The CDR3 runs 14 residues.